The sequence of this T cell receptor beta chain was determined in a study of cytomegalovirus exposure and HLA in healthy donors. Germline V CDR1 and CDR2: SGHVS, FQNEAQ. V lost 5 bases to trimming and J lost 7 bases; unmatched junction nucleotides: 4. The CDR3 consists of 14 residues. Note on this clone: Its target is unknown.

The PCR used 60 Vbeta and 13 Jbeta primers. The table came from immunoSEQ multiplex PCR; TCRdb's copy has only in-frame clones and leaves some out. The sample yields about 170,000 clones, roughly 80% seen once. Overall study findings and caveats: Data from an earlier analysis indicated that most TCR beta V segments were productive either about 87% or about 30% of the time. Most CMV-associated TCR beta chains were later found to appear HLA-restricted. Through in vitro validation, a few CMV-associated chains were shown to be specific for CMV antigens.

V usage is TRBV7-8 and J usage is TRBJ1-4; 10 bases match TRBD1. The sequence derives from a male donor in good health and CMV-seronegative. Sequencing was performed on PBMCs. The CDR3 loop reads CASSRDRGSEKLFF. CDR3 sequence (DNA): TGTGCCAGCAGCCGGGACAGGGGTAGTGAAAAACTGTTTTTT.